Listed here is a single TCR beta chain. The specificity of this receptor is unknown. No base quality information exists; no much larger clone differs at one position. The CDR3 spans 18 residues, from the cysteine through the phenylalanine. Left in the record is the CDR3 DNA by itself, 54 bases read in frame from the first base. As encoded in the germline V gene (reference sequence), CDR1 is MNHEY while CDR2 is SMNVEV. After removal of 0 bases from V and 0 bases from J, the junction retains 5 bases not matched to a gene. Donors were healthy HIV-negative adults with no recently reported acute infections or vaccinations. Every donor was a Caucasian adult residing in Nashville, Tennessee, USA. Magnetic negative selection was used to enrich CD4+ T cells, after which naive cells were positively selected on CD45RA and the negative fraction became the memory subset. Blood was collected by leukapheresis, and PBMCs were isolated by Ficoll-Histopaque density gradient centrifugation and then cryopreserved in liquid nitrogen vapor phase. Analytical flow cytometry was used to check the purity and quantity of every magnetically sorted T cell population. From each sorted fraction, genomic DNA was isolated and quantified by UV absorbance on a Nanodrop 2000c.

These data come from a study of shared clonotypes between healthy human individuals (dated by TCRdb to about 2020). At the level of the whole study: The cohort included a few men and a couple of women between 18 and 49 years of age. For each donor, three plates each were used for CD4 naive and CD4 memory, two plates were used for CD8 naive, and one plate was used for CD8 memory. To estimate repertoire size and how much clonotypes are shared between individuals, the study performed deep sequencing of blood TCR repertoires from a handful of healthy adults. To increase sequencing depth and limit assay-specific biases, different laboratories used diverse techniques to prepare libraries and sequence TCR repertoires. Leukapheresis yielded between about 0.94 and 9 billion PBMCs per donor.

Using the deep immunoSEQ assay, TCR CDR3 regions were amplified from genomic DNA by multiplex PCR. For each cell subset, the extracted genomic DNA was distributed evenly across all wells of several immunoSEQ 96-well plates, and each plate served as one replicate. For sorted subsets, approximately 200 ng of genomic DNA, equivalent to some 30,000 T cell genomes, went into each replicate PCR. Purified libraries were quantified with a Qubit 3.0 fluorometer, sized on a Bioanalyzer 2100, and re-quantified with the KAPA Library Quantification kit. Each immunoSEQ 96-well plate was sequenced on its own single-read 150-cycle Illumina NextSeq 550 flow cell. For the original study's pipeline: Because only junctional sequences without quality scores were contained in the immunoSEQ output, filtering matching that applied to full-length reads could not be performed. To assign V/J genes and CDR3, sequences were annotated against IMGT germline references using PyIR, a Python wrapper for IgBLAST v1.9. Reads with weak V/J assignments (E-value above 1e-6), missing CDR3, stop codons, out-of-frame junctions, or ambiguous translated residues were removed. V3J clonotypes were defined as sequences sharing the same inferred V gene, J gene, and CDR3 amino acid sequence. To compute the percentage overlap between repertoires, the number of shared unique clonotypes was divided by the size of the smaller repertoire. Three approaches were used to assess repertoire richness: RTK rarefaction, the Chao1 estimator, and Recon v2.1 estimates of unobserved clonotypes. For all TCRbeta clonotypes obtained by the gDNA method from several donors, generation probabilities were computed with OLGA. In its TCRdb copy, this immuneACCESS table keeps in-frame sequences only and misses some clones. Where compared with another copy, unresolved V genes explain less than half of these, and the others have no known cause. That table is the source of V, J and clone size, and D and trimming were worked out from the DNA. The sample includes over a million clones, with about 74% observed a single time. The top ten hold approximately 1.5% of the sample.

Points the paper makes about the study in general: Estimated clonotype richness was generally larger for naive than for memory subsets. When a few donors were compared, the shared fraction of clonotypes was approximately 5% for naive CD4, over 3% for naive CD8, roughly 2.3% for memory CD4, and roughly 0.4% for memory CD8. Pairwise subsampling led to the expectation that sequencing depth would affect the degree of clonotype sharing among donors. Rarefaction of sorted-subset datasets indicated incomplete sequencing despite the large sequencing depth. The genetic and exposure-history diversity represented was limited by the small number of donors. Compared with non-shared clonotypes, clonotypes shared by all four sorted-subset donors had higher generation probabilities. Sampling was limited to blood, and TCR repertoires in tissue likely differ from TCR repertoires in blood.

The receptor was isolated from a man between 18 and 29 years old in good health. Recombination connected TRBV27 to TRBJ2-2, with TRBD2 matching 9 junction bases. The sequenced material came from memory CD4+ T cells sorted from blood. Explained via the paper, the cell subset or site label denotes: CD45RA-negative fraction. The DNA sequence reads TGTGCCAGCAGTTTATCGGCCCTAGCGGGGACGAACACCGGGGAGCTGTTTTTT. Translation gives CASSLSALAGTNTGELFF.